This TCR beta chain is from a study of vaccination effects on CD4 cells after COVID-19. Across the study: The participants, recipients of two vaccine doses, got either BNT162b2 or mRNA-1273.

Peptide-pool stimulation followed by sequencing identified expanded antigen-specific CD4+ clonotypes in the ViraFEST assay. An approximately 10-day culture period preceded the isolation of CD4+ T cells. Nucleocapsid antibodies were negative in the vaccine recipients, who had never had SARS-CoV-2 infection. PBMC were cultured at a few million per well with approximately 10 IU/ml IL-2 and roughly 10 ug/ml peptides. With regard to this clone: Antigen unknown.

Produced via immunoSEQ multiplex PCR; TCRdb's table is partial and in-frame only. The table has approximately 24,000 clones, about 74% seen once. V was clipped by 5 bases and J by 9 bases; unmatched bases: 6. Per germline, CDR1 SEHNR and CDR2 FQNEAQ (reference sequence). The CDR3 is made up of 13 amino acids. The clonotype originates from a human donor who received a COVID-19 vaccine. The specimen comprised CD4+ T cells from PBMCs cultured with HCoV-NL63 spike peptides, sampled before COVID-19 vaccination. V gene TRBV7-9 combines with J gene TRBJ2-1; TRBD1 agrees at 8 bases. The CDR3 loop is CASSPQGEGEQFF. CDR3 coding DNA: TGTGCCAGCAGCCCACAGGGGGAAGGTGAGCAGTTCTTC.